A selection of T cell receptor beta chains follows, all from one sample in a study of response to subunit inactivated influenza vaccine. TCRdb reprocessed the RT-PCR reads via MiXCR and lists one record per CDR3 protein. The profile shows roughly 780,000 distinct CDR3 sequences, under 20% of them singletons. The material sequenced was PBMCs from blood, taken less than 6 days after vaccination. The receptors stem from a man in his fifties or sixties who received an inactivated influenza vaccine. The CDR3 runs from the conserved cysteine through the conserved F or W. The D gene is left open where the match is weak. The size field is filled for only some rows; it gives once, few, many or a size class.

clone_size d_call j_call v_call cdr3_aa cdr3_nt
NA NA TRBJ2-2 TRBV28 CASSLSPNANTGELFF TGTGCCAGCAGTTTATCCCCCAACGCGAACACCGGGGAGCTGTTTTTT
few NA TRBJ2-5 TRBV6-6 CASSSGGPGQETQYF TGTGCCAGCAGTTCTGGGGGGCCGGGCCAAGAGACCCAGTACTTC
few TRBD1 TRBJ1-5 TRBV12-3/TRBV12-4 CASSLAYRQGINQPQHF TGTGCCAGCAGTTTAGCGTACCGACAGGGGATCAACCAGCCCCAGCATTTT
few NA TRBJ2-5 TRBV10-3 CAISETRSGSKETQYF TGTGCCATCAGTGAGACTAGAAGCGGGTCCAAAGAGACCCAGTACTTC
NA TRBD2 TRBJ2-1 TRBV6-2/TRBV6-3 CASTPPGLAGGFSYNEQFF TGTGCCAGCACCCCTCCGGGACTAGCGGGAGGGTTCTCCTACAATGAGCAGTTCTTC
few TRBD2 TRBJ2-3 TRBV24-1 CATSDLRTRDTDTQYF TGTGCCACCAGTGATTTGCGGACTAGGGACACAGATACGCAGTATTTT
NA TRBD1 TRBJ1-3 TRBV10-3 CAISETSGTGATGNTIYF TGTGCCATCAGTGAGACATCCGGGACAGGGGCCACTGGAAACACCATATATTTT
few TRBD2 TRBJ2-5 TRBV7-2 CASSFSGRVETQYF TGTGCCAGCAGCTTTAGCGGGAGGGTAGAGACCCAGTACTTC
few NA TRBJ1-4 TRBV7-9 CASSLGGGAEEKLFF TGTGCCAGCAGCTTAGGCGGAGGCGCGGAGGAAAAACTGTTTTTT
NA NA TRBJ1-3 TRBV4-2 CASSQGESGNTIYF TGTGCCAGCAGCCAGGGGGAATCTGGAAACACCATATATTTT
many NA TRBJ2-2 TRBV4-2 CASSQDTPSNTGELFF TGTGCCAGCAGCCAAGACACACCGTCGAACACCGGGGAGCTGTTTTTT
few TRBD2 TRBJ2-1 TRBV7-2 CASRRGTSGYNEQFF TGTGCCAGCAGAAGAGGGACTAGCGGGTACAATGAGCAGTTCTTC
few NA TRBJ1-5 TRBV7-8 CASSLDSFSNQPQHF TGTGCCAGCAGCTTAGACAGTTTTAGCAATCAGCCCCAGCATTTT
many NA TRBJ2-2 TRBV14 CASSQDPVRGHLTGELFF TGTGCCAGCAGCCAAGACCCGGTTCGGGGCCATCTCACCGGGGAGCTGTTTTTT
many TRBD1 TRBJ1-1 TRBV5-1 CASSLQGAGTEAFF TGTGCCAGCAGCTTACAGGGGGCGGGCACTGAAGCTTTCTTT
few TRBD1 TRBJ1-4 TRBV5-5 CASSFSQGLSKKLFF TGTGCCAGCAGCTTCTCACAGGGGCTCTCGAAAAAACTGTTTTTT
NA NA TRBJ1-1 TRBV29-1 CSVEDWKGDTEAFF TGCAGCGTTGAAGATTGGAAGGGGGACACTGAAGCTTTCTTT
NA NA TRBJ2-1 TRBV7-9 CASSLREYYNEQFF TGTGCCAGCAGCTTAAGGGAGTACTACAATGAGCAGTTCTTC
NA NA TRBJ1-1 TRBV20-1 CSAEPETKNTEAFF TGCAGTGCTGAGCCGGAGACCAAGAACACTGAAGCTTTCTTT
NA TRBD2 TRBJ2-7 TRBV6-5 CASSHALAGGNSYEQYF TGTGCCAGCAGTCACGCACTAGCGGGGGGAAACTCCTACGAGCAGTACTTC
NA NA TRBJ1-6 TRBV7-9 CASSLEGQGTSPLHF TGTGCCAGCAGCTTAGAGGGCCAGGGCACTTCACCCCTCCACTTT
few NA TRBJ2-7 TRBV7-9 CASSRVKNYEQYF TGTGCCAGCAGCAGGGTGAAGAACTACGAGCAGTACTTC
NA NA TRBJ2-7 TRBV12-3/TRBV12-4 CASSFHGTGTYEQYF TGTGCCAGCAGTTTCCACGGGACTGGAACCTACGAGCAGTACTTC
few NA TRBJ1-3 TRBV5-1 CASSLTGYGNTIYF TGCGCCAGCAGCCTAACAGGTTACGGAAACACCATATATTTT